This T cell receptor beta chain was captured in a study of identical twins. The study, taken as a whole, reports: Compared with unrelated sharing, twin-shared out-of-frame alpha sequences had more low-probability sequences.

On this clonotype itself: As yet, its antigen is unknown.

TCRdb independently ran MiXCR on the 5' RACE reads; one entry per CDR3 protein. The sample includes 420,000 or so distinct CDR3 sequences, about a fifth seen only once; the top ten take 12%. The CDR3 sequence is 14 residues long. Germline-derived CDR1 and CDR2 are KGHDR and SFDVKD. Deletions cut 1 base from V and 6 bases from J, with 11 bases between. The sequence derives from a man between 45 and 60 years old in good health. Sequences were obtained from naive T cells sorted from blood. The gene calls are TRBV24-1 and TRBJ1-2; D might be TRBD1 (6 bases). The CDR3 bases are TGTGCCACCAGTGATTTCCGCAGGGGAAATGGCTACACCTTC. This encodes CATSDFRRGNGYTF.